This is a list of T cell receptor beta chains from one sample in a study of blood T cell repertoires in COVID-19. The assay was immunoSEQ multiplex PCR, and TCRdb's table has in-frame clones only and misses some. Found here are a few hundred thousand clones, 90% of them singletons; the top ten hold just under 6.5%. The sample consisted of peripheral blood. These receptors were taken from a woman aged 45-65 years with COVID-19, enrolled during active disease. CDR3s leave out the opening cysteine and the closing phenylalanine or tryptophan. The D gene is left open where the match is weak. Size is omitted from some rows. Given values are once, few, many or a class for expanded clones.

TRBD1	TRBV11-2	once	TRBJ1-3	ASSPGQGPGNTIY
TRBD2	TRBV11-2	-	TRBJ2-1	ASSAYLAEHYNEQF
TRBD2	TRBV27	-	TRBJ2-7	ASSPSGRGSGEQY
TRBD2	TRBV15	-	TRBJ2-7	ATSRLATYEQY
-	TRBV18	-	TRBJ1-5	ASSPTSGVPSNQPQH
-	TRBV19	-	TRBJ1-5	ASSLEPYNQPQH
TRBD2	TRBV5-4	-	TRBJ2-5	ASSLLALAGIWETQY
-	TRBV7-2	few	TRBJ1-4	ASSPGLTRSTNEKLF
-	TRBV18	-	TRBJ2-5	ASSPGQVTQETQY
TRBD2	TRBV15	once	TRBJ2-7	ATSREMERDSYEQY
-	TRBV20-1	-	TRBJ2-7	SARDIYEQY
-	TRBV11-2	-	TRBJ2-3	ASSLAGGRATDTQY
-	TRBV3-1/TRBV3-2	-	TRBJ2-1	ASSQGARTKTYNEQF
-	TRBV29-1	-	TRBJ2-7	SVEVGERAYEQY
TRBD1	TRBV5-1	-	TRBJ2-5	ASSLEPGTGETQY
TRBD2	TRBV4-3	once	TRBJ2-1	ASSLRGLASDEQF
TRBD1	TRBV2	-	TRBJ1-5	ASSGQGVNQPQH
TRBD2	TRBV6-5	-	TRBJ2-7	ASSSSGGSSYEQY
-	TRBV3-1/TRBV3-2	-	TRBJ1-2	ASSQKGTGRSGT
TRBD2	TRBV9	-	TRBJ2-7	ASSAAAGTSWVEQY
-	TRBV12-3/TRBV12-4	-	TRBJ2-1	ASSLTPNEQF
TRBD1	TRBV11-3	-	TRBJ2-2	ASSERGPTGELF
TRBD1	TRBV11-3	-	TRBJ2-2	ASSLGAGGHTGELF
TRBD1	TRBV6-6	-	TRBJ1-2	ASSPTGERVYGYT
TRBD1	TRBV6-5	-	TRBJ2-7	ASSNQDRGRYEQY
TRBD2	TRBV25-1	-	TRBJ2-7	ASSVREGPSYEQY
TRBD1	TRBV20-1	-	TRBJ2-5	SAIDRGQTQY
TRBD1	TRBV2	-	TRBJ2-4	ASRGQVTLAKNIQY
TRBD1	TRBV5-1	-	TRBJ2-2	ASSVTGAYTGELF
TRBD1	TRBV29-1	-	TRBJ2-7	SVRDSPYEQY
TRBD1	TRBV6-6	-	TRBJ1-2	ASSFPGQLGYGYT
TRBD1	TRBV5-6	-	TRBJ1-5	ASSLTRIDRGPNQPQH
-	TRBV5-1	-	TRBJ1-2	ASSSEQGPYGYT
-	TRBV7-9	-	TRBJ1-1	ASSFPFAEAF
-	TRBV5-1	few	TRBJ2-1	ASSAQGAWDNEQF
TRBD2	TRBV10-3	-	TRBJ2-3	AIAGTSGSVTDTQY
TRBD1	TRBV6-5	-	TRBJ1-6	ASSRGQVQNSPLH
-	TRBV11-2	-	TRBJ1-1	ASSAAWGEAF
-	TRBV9	-	TRBJ2-3	ASSLTAATSTDTQY
TRBD1	TRBV5-8	-	TRBJ1-1	ASSLQGAAEAF